A selection of T cell receptor beta chains follows, all from one sample in a study of CD8+ T cells in alopecia areata. Clones were read by immunoSEQ multiplex PCR, and TCRdb kept only the in-frame ones, dropping some. The sample shows about 210,000 clones, under 75% of them seen only once. The sample consisted of CD4+ T cells sorted from blood, taken at week 4, from a patient treated with tofacitinib. The receptor source for this set is a human donor with alopecia areata. Each CDR3 is given with its conserved first and last residue. D genes are given only for firm matches. A row's size may be missing; if present it is once, few, many or a size class.

V gene: TRBV25-1; clone size: NA; J gene: TRBJ2-3; D gene: NA; CDR3 protein: CASSEFSGTGKFTDTQYF; CDR3 DNA: TGTGCCAGCAGTGAATTTAGCGGGACAGGCAAATTCACAGATACGCAGTATTTT
V gene: TRBV29-1; clone size: NA; J gene: TRBJ2-3; D gene: TRBD2; CDR3 protein: CSVGFLSGGGSDTQYF; CDR3 DNA: TGCAGCGTTGGGTTTCTCAGCGGGGGGGGCTCAGATACGCAGTATTTT
V gene: TRBV5-6; clone size: NA; J gene: TRBJ2-5; D gene: NA; CDR3 protein: CASSFSETQYF; CDR3 DNA: TGTGCCAGCAGCTTCTCGGAGACCCAGTACTTC
V gene: TRBV4-1; clone size: NA; J gene: TRBJ1-2; D gene: NA; CDR3 protein: CASSQEKGPPSGYTF; CDR3 DNA: TGCGCCAGCAGCCAAGAGAAGGGGCCGCCAAGTGGCTACACCTTC
V gene: TRBV19; clone size: NA; J gene: TRBJ2-1; D gene: NA; CDR3 protein: CASINTSYNEQFF; CDR3 DNA: TGTGCCAGCATCAACACCTCCTACAATGAGCAGTTCTTC
V gene: TRBV30; clone size: NA; J gene: TRBJ1-5; D gene: TRBD1; CDR3 protein: CALGQGARGNQPQHF; CDR3 DNA: TGTGCCTTGGGACAGGGGGCGCGTGGCAATCAGCCCCAGCATTTT
V gene: TRBV5-6; clone size: NA; J gene: TRBJ2-7; D gene: NA; CDR3 protein: CASSPGAPREQYF; CDR3 DNA: TGTGCCAGCAGCCCCGGGGCACCCCGGGAGCAGTACTTC
V gene: TRBV5-1; clone size: NA; J gene: TRBJ1-1; D gene: TRBD1; CDR3 protein: CASSARTGLAMNTEAFF; CDR3 DNA: TGCGCCAGCAGCGCACGGACAGGGTTGGCGATGAACACTGAAGCTTTCTTT
V gene: TRBV29-1; clone size: few; J gene: TRBJ2-3; D gene: TRBD2; CDR3 protein: CSVEDRLAGTTDTQYF; CDR3 DNA: TGCAGCGTTGAAGATCGCCTAGCGGGGACCACAGATACGCAGTATTTT
V gene: TRBV29-1; clone size: NA; J gene: TRBJ2-3; D gene: NA; CDR3 protein: CSVADGGDTQYF; CDR3 DNA: TGCAGCGTTGCGGATGGAGGAGATACGCAGTATTTT
V gene: TRBV5-1; clone size: NA; J gene: TRBJ2-6; D gene: NA; CDR3 protein: CASSRNADSGANVLTF; CDR3 DNA: TGCGCCAGCAGCCGGAACGCCGACTCTGGGGCCAACGTCCTGACTTTC
V gene: TRBV14; clone size: few; J gene: TRBJ2-7; D gene: NA; CDR3 protein: CASSSRMPGEQYF; CDR3 DNA: TGTGCCAGCAGCTCCAGGATGCCAGGCGAGCAGTACTTC
V gene: TRBV29-1; clone size: once; J gene: TRBJ2-5; D gene: NA; CDR3 protein: CSAAIGETQYF; CDR3 DNA: TGCAGCGCCGCGATCGGGGAGACCCAGTACTTC
V gene: TRBV7-2; clone size: NA; J gene: TRBJ2-1; D gene: NA; CDR3 protein: CASSYNSAVNEQFF; CDR3 DNA: TGTGCCAGCAGCTATAATTCGGCAGTCAATGAGCAGTTCTTC
V gene: TRBV15; clone size: NA; J gene: TRBJ2-5; D gene: TRBD2; CDR3 protein: CATSLAGLQETQYF; CDR3 DNA: TGTGCCACCAGCCTAGCGGGGTTACAAGAGACCCAGTACTTC
V gene: TRBV5-6; clone size: NA; J gene: TRBJ1-1; D gene: NA; CDR3 protein: CASSAGPEAFF; CDR3 DNA: TGTGCCAGCTCCGCGGGCCCTGAAGCTTTCTTT
V gene: TRBV7-6; clone size: few; J gene: TRBJ2-6; D gene: TRBD1; CDR3 protein: CASSPAGTGGSGANVLTF; CDR3 DNA: TGTGCCAGCAGCCCCGCCGGGACAGGAGGGTCTGGGGCCAACGTCCTGACTTTC
V gene: TRBV29-1; clone size: NA; J gene: TRBJ1-1; D gene: NA; CDR3 protein: CSFGMNTEAFF; CDR3 DNA: TGCAGCTTCGGTATGAACACTGAAGCTTTCTTT
V gene: TRBV19; clone size: few; J gene: TRBJ1-1; D gene: NA; CDR3 protein: CASSLGGKNTEAFF; CDR3 DNA: TGTGCCAGTAGCCTGGGGGGTAAGAACACTGAAGCTTTCTTT
V gene: TRBV4-3; clone size: once; J gene: TRBJ2-3; D gene: NA; CDR3 protein: CASSQEGAGTDTQYF; CDR3 DNA: TGCGCCAGCAGCCAAGAGGGGGCTGGCACAGATACGCAGTATTTT
V gene: TRBV30; clone size: NA; J gene: TRBJ1-5; D gene: TRBD1; CDR3 protein: CARSQGNGQPQHF; CDR3 DNA: TGTGCCCGATCACAGGGGAACGGACAGCCCCAGCATTTT
V gene: TRBV5-1; clone size: NA; J gene: TRBJ1-1; D gene: NA; CDR3 protein: CASSPWTEMNTEAFF; CDR3 DNA: TGCGCCAGCAGCCCCTGGACAGAAATGAACACTGAAGCTTTCTTT
V gene: TRBV6-5; clone size: NA; J gene: TRBJ2-1; D gene: NA; CDR3 protein: CASSYTAYNEQFF; CDR3 DNA: TGTGCCAGCAGTTACACAGCCTACAATGAGCAGTTCTTC
V gene: TRBV29-1; clone size: NA; J gene: TRBJ1-2; D gene: NA; CDR3 protein: CSVAGTGEGRGYTF; CDR3 DNA: TGCAGCGTTGCCGGGACGGGTGAAGGTCGTGGCTACACCTTC
V gene: TRBV5-6; clone size: once; J gene: TRBJ1-4; D gene: NA; CDR3 protein: CASSPRGRDEKLFF; CDR3 DNA: TGTGCCAGCAGCCCCCGGGGGAGGGATGAAAAACTGTTTTTT
V gene: TRBV18; clone size: NA; J gene: TRBJ2-7; D gene: TRBD2; CDR3 protein: CASSPRLAVLYEQYF; CDR3 DNA: TGTGCCAGCTCACCACGACTAGCGGTCCTATACGAGCAGTACTTC
V gene: TRBV4-1; clone size: NA; J gene: TRBJ1-2; D gene: NA; CDR3 protein: CASSLNQGNGYTF; CDR3 DNA: TGCGCCAGCAGCCTCAACCAGGGAAATGGCTACACCTTC
V gene: TRBV2; clone size: many; J gene: TRBJ1-6; D gene: NA; CDR3 protein: CASSPGNNSPLHF; CDR3 DNA: TGTGCCAGCAGTCCCGGTAATAATTCACCCCTCCACTTT
V gene: TRBV29-1; clone size: NA; J gene: TRBJ2-3; D gene: NA; CDR3 protein: CSVESLEKTAVGTQYF; CDR3 DNA: TGCAGCGTTGAGTCTCTTGAGAAGACCGCCGTGGGTACGCAGTATTTT
V gene: TRBV9; clone size: NA; J gene: TRBJ1-2; D gene: NA; CDR3 protein: CASSVEPNYGYTF; CDR3 DNA: TGTGCCAGCAGCGTAGAACCAAACTATGGCTACACCTTC
V gene: TRBV5-8; clone size: few; J gene: TRBJ2-1; D gene: NA; CDR3 protein: CASSFGLYNEQFF; CDR3 DNA: TGTGCCAGCAGCTTTGGGCTCTACAATGAGCAGTTCTTC
V gene: TRBV29-1; clone size: NA; J gene: TRBJ1-2; D gene: TRBD1; CDR3 protein: CSVDRTAPNYGYTF; CDR3 DNA: TGCAGCGTGGACAGGACAGCTCCTAACTATGGCTACACCTTC
V gene: TRBV30; clone size: NA; J gene: TRBJ1-6; D gene: NA; CDR3 protein: CAWSLPEPISYNSPLHF; CDR3 DNA: TGTGCCTGGAGTCTCCCAGAACCTATCTCCTATAATTCACCCCTCCACTTT
V gene: TRBV10-3; clone size: few; J gene: TRBJ2-1; D gene: TRBD2; CDR3 protein: CAISEEAGGPYNEQFF; CDR3 DNA: TGTGCCATCAGTGAAGAAGCGGGGGGGCCCTACAATGAGCAGTTCTTC
V gene: TRBV4-1; clone size: NA; J gene: TRBJ1-2; D gene: NA; CDR3 protein: CASSQAPGPYQDYGYTF; CDR3 DNA: TGCGCCAGCAGCCAAGCTCCTGGGCCGTATCAAGACTATGGCTACACCTTC
V gene: TRBV4-1; clone size: NA; J gene: TRBJ2-2; D gene: NA; CDR3 protein: CASSQDLIFELFF; CDR3 DNA: TGCGCCAGCAGCCAAGATCTTATCTTCGAGCTGTTTTTT
V gene: TRBV7-6; clone size: NA; J gene: TRBJ2-5; D gene: NA; CDR3 protein: CASRSGGGGFETQYF; CDR3 DNA: TGTGCCAGCAGATCAGGGGGCGGGGGTTTCGAGACCCAGTACTTC
V gene: TRBV11-2; clone size: few; J gene: TRBJ2-4; D gene: NA; CDR3 protein: CASSLGQNIQYF; CDR3 DNA: TGTGCCAGCAGCTTGGGCCAAAACATTCAGTACTTC
V gene: TRBV10-2; clone size: NA; J gene: TRBJ2-3; D gene: NA; CDR3 protein: CASSDSNTQYF; CDR3 DNA: TGCGCCAGCAGTGACAGCAATACGCAGTATTTT
V gene: TRBV29-1; clone size: NA; J gene: TRBJ2-5; D gene: NA; CDR3 protein: CSVLSFESETQYF; CDR3 DNA: TGCAGCGTTTTGTCTTTCGAATCAGAGACCCAGTACTTC
V gene: TRBV2; clone size: many; J gene: TRBJ2-5; D gene: TRBD2; CDR3 protein: CASVGLAEGTQYF; CDR3 DNA: TGTGCCAGCGTGGGACTAGCTGAAGGGACCCAGTACTTC
V gene: TRBV30; clone size: NA; J gene: TRBJ2-4; D gene: NA; CDR3 protein: CAWSANSRWTNIQYF; CDR3 DNA: TGTGCCTGGAGTGCCAATTCCAGATGGACAAACATTCAGTACTTC
V gene: TRBV7-2; clone size: many; J gene: TRBJ1-1; D gene: NA; CDR3 protein: CASSLSQGPEAFF; CDR3 DNA: TGTGCCAGCAGCTTAAGTCAGGGGCCTGAAGCTTTCTTT
V gene: TRBV29-1; clone size: few; J gene: TRBJ2-3; D gene: NA; CDR3 protein: CSVSAAVTDTQYF; CDR3 DNA: TGCAGCGTTTCAGCGGCAGTAACAGATACGCAGTATTTT
V gene: TRBV18; clone size: NA; J gene: TRBJ2-4; D gene: TRBD1; CDR3 protein: CASSPTGQGLAKNIQYF; CDR3 DNA: TGTGCCAGCTCACCAACGGGACAGGGACTTGCCAAAAACATTCAGTACTTC
V gene: TRBV25-1; clone size: NA; J gene: TRBJ1-2; D gene: NA; CDR3 protein: CASSEYPGRGVYGYTF; CDR3 DNA: TGTGCCAGCAGTGAATACCCCGGGAGAGGCGTATATGGCTACACCTTC
V gene: TRBV9; clone size: NA; J gene: TRBJ1-6; D gene: NA; CDR3 protein: CASSVVADNSPLHF; CDR3 DNA: TGTGCCAGCAGCGTAGTGGCAGATAATTCACCCCTCCACTTT
V gene: TRBV29-1; clone size: NA; J gene: TRBJ1-1; D gene: NA; CDR3 protein: CSSQTGQLNTEAFF; CDR3 DNA: TGCAGCTCACAAACAGGACAGCTGAACACTGAAGCTTTCTTT
V gene: TRBV6-6; clone size: once; J gene: TRBJ2-2; D gene: TRBD1; CDR3 protein: CASSRDRGSGELFF; CDR3 DNA: TGTGCCAGCAGCCGGGACAGGGGTAGCGGGGAGCTGTTTTTT